This T cell receptor (beta chain) derives from a study of cytomegalovirus exposure and HLA in healthy donors. Turning to the study itself: As an earlier analysis found, around 190 million T cells yielded 100 million to 130 million unique TCR beta sequences.

The CDR3 loop spans 18 amino acids. V was pared by 3 bases and J by 2 bases, with 13 bases of the junction left unmatched. The study ran its PCR with 60 Vbeta and 13 Jbeta primers. Method: immunoSEQ multiplex PCR; TCRdb's copy keeps in-frame clones and lacks some. Among some 110,000 clones listed, about 69% were seen once. Regarding this clone: What it recognizes is unknown.

Healthy individuals who donated bone marrow served as the donors. Study results and limitations: Presence/absence analysis assumed near-uniform sequencing depth across donors. Rare TCR sequences dominated, though some public TCRs recurred in many donors.

Sequences were obtained from PBMCs. This clonotype was sampled from a woman aged 18-35 years in good health and CMV-seronegative. The V and J genes are TRBV5-3 and TRBJ2-3, with 9 bases matching TRBD1. TRBV5-3 is designated an ORF whose function remains uncertain. The CDR3 region is CARSSFYLTGGHTDTQYF. The CDR3 region has the DNA TGTGCCAGAAGCTCGTTTTATCTGACAGGGGGGCACACAGATACGCAGTATTTT.